The 9 T cell receptor beta chains listed next were all sequenced from one sample in a study of blood T cell repertoires in COVID-19. Libraries were prepared by immunoSEQ multiplex PCR; TCRdb keeps only in-frame clonotypes and omits some of them. This sample has approximately 670,000 clones, with 80% to 90% found just once. Sequencing was done on a sample of peripheral blood. Receptors originate from a woman in her late teens or twenties with acute or convalescent COVID-19.

The chain combines TRBV28 with TRBJ2-2; the match to TRBD1 covers 9 bases. Trimming cost V 6 bases and J 6 bases; bases outside gene matches: 11. There are 16 residues in the CDR3. The germline V gene has CDR1 MDHEN and CDR2 SYDVKM. CDR3 amino acids: CASSSPGQGIPGELFF. The CDR3 nucleotides read TGTGCCAGCAGCTCGCCGGGACAGGGAATTCCCGGGGAGCTGTTTTTT. Full variable domain (remainder filled in from reference TRBV28 and TRBJ2-2): DVKVTQSSRYLVKRTGEKVFLECVQDMDHENMFWYRQDPGLGLRLIYFSYDVKMKEKGDIPEGYSVSREKKERFSLILESASTNQTSMYLCASSSPGQGIPGELFFGEGSRLTVL.

The chain couples TRBV30 to TRBJ1-2, with D uncertain. The CDR3 loop spans 13 amino acids. Germline loops: CDR1 GTSNPN, CDR2 SVGIG (reference sequence). Trimming took 1 base from V and 2 from J, leaving 8 bases between them. CDR3 DNA: TGTGCCTGGAGTGGAGACATGAACTATGGCTACACCTTC. It encodes CAWSGDMNYGYTF.

This clone occurred once. V is TRBV5-1 and J is TRBJ2-5, with TRBD2 matching 13 bases. The V gene's germline CDR1 is SGHRS and CDR2 YFSETQ. There are 16 residues in the CDR3. V trimming: 4 bases; J trimming: 0 bases; junction bases outside the gene matches: 3. The DNA of the CDR3 is TGCGCCAGCAGCGTACTAGCGGGGGGGGACCAAGAGACCCAGTACTTC. This gives the protein CASSVLAGGDQETQYF.

V gene TRBV6-5 combines with J gene TRBJ2-7, with D perhaps TRBD2 (6 bases). CDR1 and CDR2 (germline): MNHEY, SVGAGI. V was cut by 2 bases and J by 6 bases, with 17 bases left in between. The CDR3 length is 15 residues. For the CDR3, the DNA is TGTGCCAGCAGTTACACCCCACGGAGGGGCTCCGAGCAGTACTTC. It codes for CASSYTPRRGSEQYF.

The rearrangement joins TRBV28 to TRBJ2-5; 15 bases map to TRBD2. CDR3 length: 17 amino acids. After removal of 6 bases from V and 3 bases from J, the junction contained 8 bases not matched to a gene. Germline V lookup: CDR1 MDHEN, CDR2 SYDVKM. CDR3 in amino acids: CASSLGTSGGWKETQYF. CDR3 nucleotides: TGTGCCAGCAGCCTTGGGACTAGCGGGGGGTGGAAAGAGACCCAGTACTTC.

The V call is TRBV11-2, the J call TRBJ2-7; 8 bases fit TRBD1. The junction had 6 bases not matched to a gene; V was cut back by 4 bases and J by 4 bases. The germline V gene has CDR1 SGHAT and CDR2 FQNNGV. The CDR3 extends over 14 amino acids. CDR3 DNA: TGTGCCAGCAGCTGGGACAGGCTGGCATACGAGCAGTACTTC. It codes for CASSWDRLAYEQYF.

As regards this clone: Different DNA sequences within this sample yield the same CDR3. The chain employs TRBV7-9 and TRBJ1-5, with TRBD1 matching over 10 bases. Germline V gene sequence: CDR1 SEHNR, CDR2 FQNEAQ (reference sequence). The CDR3 contains 15 residues. V trimming: 3 bases; J trimming: 5 bases; junction bases outside the gene matches: 4. In nucleotides, the CDR3 is TGTGCCAGCAGCTTCTCCGGGACAGGGGATCAGCCCCAGCATTTT. This translates into CASSFSGTGDQPQHF.

This clone was seen just once. The chain has TRBV9 and TRBJ2-3; D might be TRBD2 (7 bases). Germline V lookup: CDR1 SGDLS, CDR2 YYNGEE. CDR3 length: 18 amino acids. V was clipped by 1 base and J by 3 bases, with 21 bases between them. CDR3 DNA: TGTGCCAGCAGCGTACCCCTGGGGGGCAGGGGAGGGACAGATACGCAGTATTTT. Residues: CASSVPLGGRGGTDTQYF.

V usage is TRBV5-1 and J usage is TRBJ2-5, with D possibly TRBD2 on 6 matching bases. Deletions cut 2 bases from V and 4 bases from J, with 24 bases between. CDR1 is SGHRS, CDR2 YFSETQ, per germline. This CDR3 is built from 18 residues. CDR3 in amino acids: CASSFFISPPGVGETQYF. The CDR3 bases are TGCGCCAGCAGCTTTTTTATCTCCCCCCCGGGGGTTGGAGAGACCCAGTACTTC.